A single sample is the source of the 31 T cell receptor beta chains below, sequenced in a study of shared clonotypes between healthy human individuals. Sequencing was performed with immunoSEQ multiplex PCR; in TCRdb, only in-frame clones are kept and a portion is missing. The repertoire holds 2 million to 2.5 million clones, with approximately 95% as singletons. Specimen: naive CD4+ T cells from PBMCs. Subset indicated: CD45RA+ positively selected. The source is a man aged 18-30 years in good health. Some clones in this sample may be carry-over from other donors' samples.

The chain links TRBV27 to TRBJ2-2; 8 bases agree with TRBD1. The CDR3 contains 15 residues. V lost 10 bases and J lost 4; bases outside the gene matches: 11. From germline, CDR1 is MNHEY and CDR2 SMNVEV (reference sequence). The CDR3: CATYRTGLVTGELFF. In DNA form, the CDR3 reads TGTGCCACCTACCGGACAGGGCTGGTCACCGGGGAGCTGTTTTTT.

V is TRBV4-1 and J is TRBJ2-7; TRBD2 matches at 10 bases. V dropped 1 base and J dropped 0; count of bases not matched to a gene: 9. The CDR3 covers 18 residues. Looked up from germline, CDR1 is MGHRA and CDR2 is YSYEKL. The DNA of the CDR3 is TGCGCCAGCAGCCAAGTTGCTAGCGGGGGAGGACACTCCTACGAGCAGTACTTC. Its protein product is CASSQVASGGGHSYEQYF.

CDR3 in DNA: TGTGCCAGCAGCGTAGCTCGGGGACTAGGAGAAGAGACCCAGTACTTC. This codes for CASSVARGLGEETQYF. The rearrangement uses TRBV9 and TRBJ2-5; TRBD2 matches 8 bases. Trimming cost V 0 bases and J 3 bases; bases outside gene matches: 7. This CDR3 contains 16 residues. Germline V gene data show CDR1 as SGDLS and CDR2 as YYNGEE. The full variable domain, its missing parts supplied by reference TRBV9 and TRBJ2-5, is DSGVTQTPKHLITATGQRVTLRCSPRSGDLSVYWYQQSLDQGLQFLIQYYNGEERAKGNILERFSAQQFPDLHSELNLSSLELGDSALYFCASSVARGLGEETQYFGPGTRLLVL.

The rearrangement links TRBV28 to TRBJ2-5, with no clear D. The CDR3 runs to 13 residues. Trimming stripped 3 bases from V and 3 bases from J, with 8 bases between. Germline CDR1 MDHEN, CDR2 SYDVKM. The CDR3 DNA is TGTGCCAGCAGTTTTCCAAGAGAAGAGACCCAGTACTTC. Amino acid sequence: CASSFPREETQYF.

The chain links TRBV7-8 to TRBJ2-7, with 7 nucleotides matching TRBD1. CDR3 size: 12 residues. From germline, CDR1 is SGHVS and CDR2 FQNEAQ. V lost 5 bases, J lost 7 bases, and 5 bases stayed unmatched. The CDR3 bases are TGTGCCAGCAGCCGAGACAGGGCGGAGCAGTACTTC. This codes for CASSRDRAEQYF.

The V and J genes are TRBV28 and TRBJ1-6; TRBD1 matches 7 bases. From germline, CDR1 is MDHEN and CDR2 SYDVKM. V was clipped by 6 bases and J by 6 bases; unmatched bases: 5. CDR3 length: 14 residues. The CDR3 reads CASRVDRSNSPLHF. DNA of the CDR3: TGTGCCAGCAGAGTGGACAGGTCTAATTCACCCCTCCACTTT.

J is TRBJ1-2 and V is TRBV28, with D unclear. Trimming took 6 bases from V and 3 from J, leaving 20 bases between them. CDR3 size: 16 residues. Germline CDR1 reads MDHEN; CDR2 reads SYDVKM. Written as DNA, the CDR3 is TGTGCCAGCAGAACCCGGACCCTCCAACGGGACTATGGCTACACCTTC. This codes for CASRTRTLQRDYGYTF.

Details on this clone: This specimen includes other DNA sequences encoding the same CDR3. The CDR3 DNA sequence: TGTGCCTGGAGTCCGGACAGAAACAATGAGCAGTTCTTC. The encoded protein is CAWSPDRNNEQFF. The chain employs TRBV30 and TRBJ2-1; weak D call: TRBD1 (6 bases). V lost 2 bases to trimming and J lost 5 bases, with 10 bases between them. This CDR3 has 13 amino acids. Looked up from germline, CDR1 is GTSNPN and CDR2 is SVGIG (reference sequence).

This clone was picked up one time. The chain employs TRBV21-1 and TRBJ1-5. TRBV21-1 is noted as a pseudogene. The CDR3 runs to 13 residues. CDR3 in DNA: TGTGCCAGTTTGGGGGGACGCAATCAGCCCCAGCATTTT. Translating gives CASLGGRNQPQHF.

This clone was counted a few times. J is TRBJ1-4 and V is TRBV14; possibly TRBD1 for D (5 bases). With 4 bases removed from V and 5 bases from J, the gap between germline ends came to 14 bases. CDR3 length equals 15 residues. CDR1 and CDR2 (germline): SGHDN, FVKESK. CDR3 region: CASSPTGQGNEKLFF. DNA for the CDR3: TGTGCCAGCAGCCCGACGGGGCAGGGCAATGAAAAACTGTTTTTT.

This rearrangement joins TRBV20-1 to TRBJ2-7; no definite D call. The length of the CDR3 is 11 residues. V lost 3 bases, J lost 6 bases, and 9 bases lay in between. Germline V gives CDR1 DFQATT, CDR2 SNEGSKA (reference sequence). CDR3 bases: TGCAGTGCTAGTTCCGGGCCCGAGCAGTACTTC. Protein sequence: CSASSGPEQYF.

The chain joins TRBV11-2 to TRBJ2-7; TRBD1 is a possible D gene (5 bases). V lost 6 bases, J lost 1 base, and 22 bases lay in between. This CDR3 has 17 residues. Germline V gives CDR1 SGHAT, CDR2 FQNNGV. Here the CDR3 reads CASSWGLGRAFSYEQYF. The CDR3 nucleotides read TGTGCCAGCAGTTGGGGCCTCGGCAGGGCTTTTTCCTACGAGCAGTACTTC.

The chain has TRBV27 and TRBJ1-2, with a tentative D call TRBD1 (5 bases). The CDR3 spans 17 residues. Deletions cut 5 bases from V and 2 bases from J, with 21 bases between. Germline V gene sequence: CDR1 MNHEY, CDR2 SMNVEV (reference sequence). The CDR3 coding sequence is TGTGCCAGCAGTCGGGGGAATACACCTGGACACAACTATGGCTACACCTTC. Its protein product is CASSRGNTPGHNYGYTF.

As regards this clone: Other DNA sequences within the sample encode an identical CDR3. V usage is TRBV5-4 and J usage is TRBJ2-3; possibly TRBD2 for D (6 bases). Between the trimmed V and J ends, which lost 0 bases and 3 bases, there was a span of 11 bases. Germline-derived CDR1 and CDR2 are SGHNT and YYREEE (reference sequence). The CDR3 is made up of 15 amino acids. This CDR3 reads CASSLGPGETDTQYF. CDR3 sequence (DNA): TGTGCCAGCAGCTTGGGGCCGGGAGAAACAGATACGCAGTATTTT.

This clone has only a few counts. The chain employs TRBV7-3 and TRBJ1-2; D not resolved. There are 15 residues in the CDR3. The germline gives CDR1 SGHTA, CDR2 FQGTGA. The V and J ends lost 5 bases and 7 bases respectively, with 20 bases between them. The CDR3 nucleotides read TGTGCCAGCAGCCCCCTCCCGGGCGGGAAGGGTGGCTACACCTTC. This sequence encodes CASSPLPGGKGGYTF.

V is TRBV28 and J is TRBJ2-1; 11 positions match TRBD2. With 4 bases clipped from V and 5 bases from J, the junction kept 4 bases outside the gene matches. The germline CDR1 and CDR2 sequences are MDHEN and SYDVKM. This CDR3 has 15 residues. CDR3 in amino acids: CASSSEGLADNEQFF. As DNA, the CDR3 is TGTGCCAGCAGTTCCGAGGGACTAGCGGACAATGAGCAGTTCTTC.

The V and J genes are TRBV27 and TRBJ1-2; 7 bases map to TRBD1. J lost 0 bases, V lost 6 bases, and 4 bases had no gene match. The CDR3 loop spans 14 amino acids. The V gene's germline CDR1 is MNHEY and CDR2 SMNVEV (reference sequence). The CDR3 sequence is CASRGTGANYGYTF. DNA for the CDR3: TGTGCCAGCAGGGGAACAGGGGCTAACTATGGCTACACCTTC.

CDR3 sequence reads: CASSSIPSGTASTDTQYF. CDR3 bases: TGCGCCAGCAGCTCAATCCCCTCCGGGACAGCTAGCACAGATACGCAGTATTTT. This sequence joins TRBV5-1 and TRBJ2-3; TRBD1 agrees at 7 bases. CDR1 and CDR2 from the germline V gene are SGHRS and YFSETQ. V dropped 3 bases and J dropped 0; count of bases not matched to a gene: 13. This CDR3 region has 18 residues.

The rearrangement joins TRBV5-1 to TRBJ2-3; unclear D gene. The V and J ends lost 4 bases and 4 bases respectively, with 13 bases between them. The V gene's germline CDR1 is SGHRS and CDR2 YFSETQ. The CDR3 has 14 residues. The CDR3 nucleotides read TGCGCCAGCAGCCAGACTGATGGCGCAGATACGCAGTATTTT. Its protein is CASSQTDGADTQYF.

V and J are TRBV7-9 and TRBJ2-5; D call uncertain. The CDR3 sequence is 18 residues long. Germline V gives CDR1 SEHNR, CDR2 FQNEAQ (reference sequence). V was pared by 4 bases and J by 0 bases, with 21 bases between. CDR3 nucleotide sequence: TGTGCCAGCAGCTCCCGAATATCACCGGGTAGATACCAAGAGACCCAGTACTTC. The encoded protein is CASSSRISPGRYQETQYF.

This rearrangement joins TRBV9 to TRBJ1-2, with D possibly TRBD1 on 6 matching bases. The germline V and J ends were trimmed by 6 bases and 1 base, with 19 bases remaining between them. Germline CDR1 SGDLS, CDR2 YYNGEE. The CDR3 covers 16 residues. The CDR3 DNA reads as TGTGCCAGCACCGCCCTTGGGGGGCCCAATAACTATGGCTACACCTTC. The encoded protein is CASTALGGPNNYGYTF.

The chain recombines TRBV7-3 with TRBJ2-1; D not resolved. This CDR3 region has 13 residues. V was pared by 6 bases and J by 5 bases, with 11 bases between. Germline-derived CDR1 and CDR2 are SGHTA and FQGTGA. This chain's CDR3 is CASREGPNNEQFF. CDR3 sequence (DNA): TGTGCCAGCAGAGAAGGGCCCAACAATGAGCAGTTCTTC. The full variable domain, completed using reference TRBV7-3 and TRBJ2-1, is GAGVSQTPSNKVTEKGKYVELRCDPISGHTALYWYRQSLGQGPEFLIYFQGTGAADDSGLPNDRFFAVRPEGSVSTLKIQRTERGDSAVYLCASREGPNNEQFFGPGTRLTVL.

The rearrangement joins TRBV19 to TRBJ2-3; TRBD2 matches at 10 bases. V lost 5 bases, J lost 3 bases, and 8 bases stayed unmatched. The CDR3 is 16 amino acids. Germline V lookup: CDR1 LNHDA, CDR2 SQIVND (reference sequence). The CDR3 region is CASSYSSGSRTDTQYF. The CDR3, as DNA: TGTGCCAGTAGTTATTCTAGCGGGAGTAGGACAGATACGCAGTATTTT. The full variable domain, with the rest looked up from reference TRBV19 and TRBJ2-3, is DGGITQSPKYLFRKEGQNVTLSCEQNLNHDAMYWYRQDPGQGLRLIYYSQIVNDFQKGDIAEGYSVSREKKESFPLTVTSAQKNPTAFYLCASSYSSGSRTDTQYFGPGTRLTVL.

V usage is TRBV7-3 and J usage is TRBJ2-5; a weak D match, TRBD2 (5 bases). Germline V lookup: CDR1 SGHTA, CDR2 FQGTGA. Trimming stripped 6 bases from V and 7 bases from J, with 15 bases between. This CDR3 comprises 13 residues. The CDR3, as DNA: TGTGCCAGCAGTATGGATCCGAGGGCGACCCAGTACTTC. Translation: CASSMDPRATQYF.

V gene TRBV20-1 combines with J gene TRBJ2-1; unclear D gene. CDR3 length: 10 residues. Germline values: CDR1 DFQATT, CDR2 SNEGSKA (reference sequence). Trimming pared 6 bases from V and 12 bases from J, leaving 12 bases between. Here the CDR3 DNA reads TGCAGTGCCAAAGGATCGGGGCAGTTCTTC. Protein: CSAKGSGQFF.

The chain has TRBV28 and TRBJ2-7; 7 bases are shared with TRBD2. Per germline, CDR1 MDHEN and CDR2 SYDVKM. V lost 3 bases, J lost 6 bases, and 5 bases stayed unmatched. The CDR3 runs to 13 residues. The CDR3 sequence: CASSLPSGPEQYF. DNA of the CDR3: TGTGCCAGCAGTTTGCCTAGCGGCCCCGAGCAGTACTTC.

For the CDR3, the DNA is TGTGCCAGCAGCCTGGACAGTACTTCTAACTATGGCTACACCTTC. The encoded protein is CASSLDSTSNYGYTF. V and J are TRBV7-2 and TRBJ1-2, with D tentatively TRBD1 (6 bases). Trimming pared 5 bases from V and 0 bases from J, leaving 13 bases between. The CDR3 loop spans 15 amino acids. Germline CDR1 is SGHTA and CDR2 is FQGNSA.

V usage is TRBV19 and J usage is TRBJ1-2; D is unresolved. Germline CDR1 is LNHDA and CDR2 is SQIVND (reference sequence). V was shortened by 3 bases and J by 0 bases, with 14 bases between the two germline ends. This CDR3 is built from 16 residues. CDR3 nucleotide sequence: TGTGCCAGTAGTATTAACTACAGACTCGCTAACTATGGCTACACCTTC. Its protein is CASSINYRLANYGYTF. The full variable domain, completed using reference TRBV19 and TRBJ1-2, is DGGITQSPKYLFRKEGQNVTLSCEQNLNHDAMYWYRQDPGQGLRLIYYSQIVNDFQKGDIAEGYSVSREKKESFPLTVTSAQKNPTAFYLCASSINYRLANYGYTFGSGTRLTVV.

This clone was detected only a few times. The V call is TRBV7-2, the J call TRBJ2-3, with unresolved D. The ends were cut back, 5 bases at V and 6 bases at J, with 12 bases in the middle. The length of the CDR3 is 13 residues. Germline CDR1 is SGHTA and CDR2 is FQGNSA. The chain's CDR3 is CASSPDWSDTQYF. CDR3 coding DNA: TGTGCCAGCAGCCCCGACTGGTCGGATACGCAGTATTTT.

The J gene is TRBJ2-7, the V gene TRBV7-3, with 8 bases aligning to TRBD1. V lost 2 bases, J lost 4 bases, and 4 bases stayed unmatched. The germline gives CDR1 SGHTA, CDR2 FQGTGA. This CDR3 has 14 residues. The CDR3 nucleotides read TGTGCCAGCAGCTTAGGGGGGACAGGATACGAGCAGTACTTC. This encodes CASSLGGTGYEQYF.

This chain joins TRBV28 and TRBJ2-7, with TRBD1 matching 9 bases. J lost 3 bases, V lost 7 bases, and 22 bases had no gene match. This CDR3 contains 19 residues. The V gene's germline CDR1 is MDHEN and CDR2 SYDVKM. The CDR3 loop is CASTTPAGTGPTGYYEQYF. Here the CDR3 DNA reads TGTGCCAGCACTACCCCCGCGGGGACAGGGCCTACGGGCTACTACGAGCAGTACTTC.